This T cell receptor (beta chain) was recovered during a study of CD8+ T cells in alopecia areata. In the study overall: At a dose of 5 to 10 mg twice daily, oral tofacitinib was given to treated patients. For 6 to 18 months, tofacitinib was taken, and 6 months off drug followed. The study's findings and limits: On tofacitinib, scalp clonality and expanded CD8+ clones among top 100 fell significantly. The study found higher clonality in lesional than normal scalp, especially in alopecia totalis/universalis.

This clone was picked up one time. What it binds is not known. CDR3 length equals 16 residues. Germline CDR1 is SGHNT and CDR2 is YYREEE (reference sequence). Trimming took off 1 base at V and 8 bases at J, with 16 bases between the two ends. Treatment meaning: oral pan-JAK inhibitor, 5-10 mg twice daily. RNA was isolated and reverse transcribed to cDNA, the sequencing template. This table comes from immunoSEQ multiplex PCR, and its TCRdb copy is limited to in-frame clones, with some not included. The sample has under 350,000 clones; about three fifths are singletons. This sequence originates from a human donor with alopecia areata. The sample here was CD4+ T cells sorted from blood, taken at week 24, from a patient treated with tofacitinib. This chain joins TRBV5-4 and TRBJ1-6; D might be TRBD1 (6 bases). Here the CDR3 reads CASSLRGRGSDSPLHF. The CDR3 coding sequence is TGTGCCAGCAGCTTGCGCGGCAGGGGAAGTGATTCACCCCTCCACTTT. Based on the CDR3 plus reference TRBV5-4 and TRBJ1-6, the full variable domain is ETGVTQSPTHLIKTRGQQVTLRCSSQSGHNTVSWYQQALGQGPQFIFQYYREEENGRGNFPPRFSGLQFPNYSSELNVNALELDDSALYLCASSLRGRGSDSPLHFGNGTRLTVT.